A selection of T cell receptor beta chains follows, all from one sample in a study of cytomegalovirus exposure and HLA in healthy donors. Generated by immunoSEQ multiplex PCR, the TCRdb table keeps only in-frame clones and is missing some. The sample includes about 150,000 clones, over 70% of them seen just once. The sequenced sample was PBMCs. The receptors derive from a woman aged 40 to 50 in good health and CMV-seropositive. Each CDR3 is given with its conserved first and last residue. Fields, in order: CDR3 DNA, CDR3 protein, J gene, D gene, clone size, V gene. The D gene is left open where the match is weak. Only some rows state a clone size, as once, few, many or a class for expanded clones.

CDR3nt: TGTGCCAGCTCACTACAGGGGGCCCGGGACACTGAAGCTTTCTTT
CDR3aa: CASSLQGARDTEAFF
j_gene: TRBJ1-1
d_gene: TRBD1
abundance: NA
v_gene: TRBV18

CDR3nt: TGTGCCAGCAGTTGGGGGGGTTTAGGCACTGAAGCTTTCTTT
CDR3aa: CASSWGGLGTEAFF
j_gene: TRBJ1-1
d_gene: NA
abundance: NA
v_gene: TRBV6-5

CDR3nt: TGTGCCATCAGTGACTTAGGACTAGGGGCAGATACGCAGTATTTT
CDR3aa: CAISDLGLGADTQYF
j_gene: TRBJ2-3
d_gene: TRBD2
abundance: NA
v_gene: TRBV10-3

CDR3nt: TGCGCCAGCAGCCAAGATTCCGGGGTCGGCTACACCTTC
CDR3aa: CASSQDSGVGYTF
j_gene: TRBJ1-2
d_gene: NA
abundance: few
v_gene: TRBV4-3

CDR3nt: TGTGCCAGCAGCTTAAGCGAAGCCCCTGGGGCCAACGTCCTGACTTTC
CDR3aa: CASSLSEAPGANVLTF
j_gene: TRBJ2-6
d_gene: NA
abundance: NA
v_gene: TRBV11-1

CDR3nt: TGTGCCTGTTCTGGGGACTTCTTGGGTCCGGCTTTCTTT
CDR3aa: CACSGDFLGPAFF
j_gene: TRBJ1-1
d_gene: NA
abundance: NA
v_gene: TRBV30

CDR3nt: TGTGCCAGCAGCAGGGATGAAGCTGTTCAGCCCCAGCATTTT
CDR3aa: CASSRDEAVQPQHF
j_gene: TRBJ1-5
d_gene: NA
abundance: NA
v_gene: TRBV2

CDR3nt: TGTGCCAGCAGCCCCGGGGCTGCGGGGGTTGTTAACTATGGCTACACCTTC
CDR3aa: CASSPGAAGVVNYGYTF
j_gene: TRBJ1-2
d_gene: NA
abundance: NA
v_gene: TRBV11-2

CDR3nt: TGTGCCAGCAGCCCCTACCAGGGGGTTGGGGCCAACGTCCTGACTTTC
CDR3aa: CASSPYQGVGANVLTF
j_gene: TRBJ2-6
d_gene: TRBD1
abundance: NA
v_gene: TRBV7-3

CDR3nt: TGCGCCAGCACCATGGAGGGGACTAAGGCAGATACGCAGTATTTT
CDR3aa: CASTMEGTKADTQYF
j_gene: TRBJ2-3
d_gene: TRBD2
abundance: NA
v_gene: TRBV5-1

CDR3nt: TGCGCCAGCAGCGGGGGGGCGAACACCGGGGAGCTGTTTTTT
CDR3aa: CASSGGANTGELFF
j_gene: TRBJ2-2
d_gene: TRBD2
abundance: NA
v_gene: TRBV5-1

CDR3nt: TGTGCCAGCAGTCAAGCCGGGGCCAACGTCCTGACTTTC
CDR3aa: CASSQAGANVLTF
j_gene: TRBJ2-6
d_gene: NA
abundance: NA
v_gene: TRBV6-5

CDR3nt: TGTGCCAGCAGCCCTGGGGGCCTGGGGTATGGCTACACCTTC
CDR3aa: CASSPGGLGYGYTF
j_gene: TRBJ1-2
d_gene: NA
abundance: NA
v_gene: TRBV6-5